What follows describes a single T cell receptor beta chain. Its antigen remains unidentified. Base-call qualities are not available, and no considerably larger clone is one nucleotide away. According to the study, the label for this sample's time point signals: about 28 days (+/-7) after the second vaccine dose. AZD1222 recipients with second doses at about 4 weeks or about 12 weeks were pooled, because spike-specific TCR depth and breadth did not differ between schedules. Vaccinee samples came from UK trials COV001 and COV002, including a single-blind randomized controlled phase 2/3 trial of AZD1222 (ChAdOx1 nCoV-19) in healthy adults. For TCRbeta chain sequencing, PBMC samples were collected from trial participants at day 0 and at day 28 after the second dose. The CDR3 regions of human TCRbeta chains were analyzed by immunosequencing. In the paper's pipeline: Repertoire TCRs were checked for matches against a reference library of SARS-CoV-2-specific TCRs that had been generated using the MIRA antigen-specificity platform. Breadth was defined as the fraction of unique TCRs that were SARS-CoV-2-associated. Depth was defined as the fraction of total T cells that were SARS-CoV-2-associated. Using the MIRA data, each spike-specific TCR was mapped to the spike region that the TCR reacts to and placed in a CD4 or CD8 class. Log10-transformed breadth and depth values were compared by one-way ANOVA with Sidak's multiple comparisons tests. Here the immuneACCESS table is served through TCRdb, limited to in-frame sequences with V and J called. Missing clones are a known gap in these copies; in checked studies unresolved V genes cover under half, and the rest lacks a known reason. V and J calls and clone size are given by that table; D and trimming were obtained from the DNA. The sample contains more than 110,000 clones, nearly 95% of them found a single time. The ten largest clones capture roughly 3.6% of the sample.

This sample is drawn from a study of T cell responses to AZD1222 COVID-19 vaccine (dated by TCRdb to the early 2020s). As for the study more broadly: A total of just over 230 trial participants underwent TCR sequencing, of whom about 200 had received two doses of AZD1222 and some 25 had received two doses of the MenACWY control vaccine. Trial participants were enrolled into age subgroups of 18-55, 56-69 and 70-plus years, which contained 148, 28 and 57 TCR-sequenced participants, respectively.

Broader findings and caveats from the paper: Only five or six AZD1222 recipients were SARS-CoV-2 seropositive at baseline, limiting conclusions about previously exposed vaccinees. After two AZD1222 doses, spike-specific TCR breadth and depth were significantly higher than at day 0 and than in MenACWY recipients. CD4 TCRs associated with the vaccine covered the entire spike protein, and the dominant responses were in regions 160-218 and 743-854. Most participants were white British and females outnumbered males, and the authors suggested that clonal diversity may have been underestimated. Reportedly, close to half of the unique spike-specific TCRs recognized epitopes lying outside the regions that are mutated in the B.1.351 and B.1.1.7 variants. Because no samples from the day 14 peak response were available, repertoires could be characterized only after the peak T cell response. In the small 56-69-year group, the increase in depth fell short of significance, most likely because of low power.

CDR1 KGHSH and CDR2 LQKENI are derived from the germline V gene. The CDR3, from cysteine to phenylalanine, totals 13 residues. The CDR3 DNA has 39 bases and is translated from base 1. At the junction V is shortened by 2 bases and J by 0 bases, with 4 bases in between. The clonotype comes from an adult who received the AZD1222 COVID-19 vaccine. Here the sequenced sample was peripheral blood, taken 28 days after the second AZD1222 dose. The V and J segments used are TRBV18 and TRBJ2-5, with no D gene named confidently. The DNA sequence is as follows: TGTGCCAGCTCACCAACAGACCAAGAGACCCAGTACTTC. Translated, this is CASSPTDQETQYF. With all but the CDR3 taken from the reference TRBV18 and TRBJ2-5 genes, the full variable domain is: NAGVMQNPRHLVRRRGQEARLRCSPMKGHSHVYWYRQLPEEGLKFMVYLQKENIIDESGMPKERFSAEFPKEGPSILRIQQVVRGDSAAYFCASSPTDQETQYFGPGTRLLVL.